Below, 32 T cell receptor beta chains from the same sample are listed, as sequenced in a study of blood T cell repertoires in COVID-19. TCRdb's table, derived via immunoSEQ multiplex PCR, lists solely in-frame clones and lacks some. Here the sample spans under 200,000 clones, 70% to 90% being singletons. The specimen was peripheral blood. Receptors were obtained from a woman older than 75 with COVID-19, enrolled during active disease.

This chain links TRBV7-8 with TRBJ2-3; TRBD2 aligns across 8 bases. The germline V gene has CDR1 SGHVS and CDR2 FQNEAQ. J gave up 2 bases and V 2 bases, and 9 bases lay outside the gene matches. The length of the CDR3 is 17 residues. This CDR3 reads CASSLRSAGGYTDTQYF. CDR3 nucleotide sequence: TGTGCCAGCAGCTTAAGGTCGGCGGGGGGATACACAGATACGCAGTATTTT.

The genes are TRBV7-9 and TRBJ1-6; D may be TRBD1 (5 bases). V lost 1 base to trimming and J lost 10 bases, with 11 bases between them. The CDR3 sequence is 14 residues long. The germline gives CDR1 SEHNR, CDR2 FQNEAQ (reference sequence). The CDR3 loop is CASSLGDLSSPLHF. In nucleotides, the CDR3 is TGTGCCAGCAGCTTAGGGGACTTGTCGTCACCCCTCCACTTT.

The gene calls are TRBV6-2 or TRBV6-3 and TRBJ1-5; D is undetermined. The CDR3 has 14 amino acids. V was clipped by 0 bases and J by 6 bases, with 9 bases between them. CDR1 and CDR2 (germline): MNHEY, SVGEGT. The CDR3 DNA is TGTGCCAGCAGTTACTCCTCGGGGATTCAGCCCCAGCATTTT. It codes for CASSYSSGIQPQHF.

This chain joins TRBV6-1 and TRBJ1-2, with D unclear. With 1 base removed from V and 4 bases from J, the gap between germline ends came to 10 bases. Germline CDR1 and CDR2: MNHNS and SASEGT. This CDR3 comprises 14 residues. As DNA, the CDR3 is TGTGCCAGCAGTGAAGGGTCTCTCGGCTATGGCTACACCTTC. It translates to CASSEGSLGYGYTF.

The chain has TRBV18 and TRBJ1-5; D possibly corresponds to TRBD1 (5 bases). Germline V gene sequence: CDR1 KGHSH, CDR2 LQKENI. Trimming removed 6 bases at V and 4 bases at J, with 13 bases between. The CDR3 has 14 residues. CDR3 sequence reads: CASSEQGSNQPQHF. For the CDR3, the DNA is TGTGCCAGCTCCGAGCAGGGATCAAATCAGCCCCAGCATTTT. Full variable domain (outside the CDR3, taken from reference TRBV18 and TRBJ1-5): NAGVMQNPRHLVRRRGQEARLRCSPMKGHSHVYWYRQLPEEGLKFMVYLQKENIIDESGMPKERFSAEFPKEGPSILRIQQVVRGDSAAYFCASSEQGSNQPQHFGDGTRLSIL.

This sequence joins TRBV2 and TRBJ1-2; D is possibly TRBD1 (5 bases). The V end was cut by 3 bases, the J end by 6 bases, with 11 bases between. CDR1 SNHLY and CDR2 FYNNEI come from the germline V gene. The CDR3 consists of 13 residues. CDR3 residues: CASSDGQGNGYTF. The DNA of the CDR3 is TGTGCCAGCAGTGACGGCCAGGGCAATGGCTACACCTTC.

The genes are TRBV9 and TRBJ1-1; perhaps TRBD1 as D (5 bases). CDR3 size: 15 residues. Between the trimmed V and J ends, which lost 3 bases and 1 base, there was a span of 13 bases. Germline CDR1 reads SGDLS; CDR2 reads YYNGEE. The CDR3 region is CASSELLGRNTEAFF. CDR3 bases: TGTGCCAGCAGCGAACTATTGGGGCGGAACACTGAAGCTTTCTTT.

The CDR3 here is CASSSSGGVQETQYF. CDR3 bases: TGTGCCAGCAGCTCCAGCGGGGGGGTACAAGAGACCCAGTACTTC. The chain has TRBV11-2 and TRBJ2-5, with 10 bases fitting TRBD2. Germline V gene sequence: CDR1 SGHAT, CDR2 FQNNGV. V shed 4 bases, J shed 2 bases, and the junction held 4 bases outside the gene matches. The CDR3 is 15 amino acids.

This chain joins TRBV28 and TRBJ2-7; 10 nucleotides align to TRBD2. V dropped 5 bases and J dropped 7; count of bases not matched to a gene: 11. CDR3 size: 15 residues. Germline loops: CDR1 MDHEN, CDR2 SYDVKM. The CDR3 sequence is CASSPGLADRGEQYF. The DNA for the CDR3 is TGTGCCAGCAGTCCCGGACTAGCGGACCGAGGGGAGCAGTACTTC. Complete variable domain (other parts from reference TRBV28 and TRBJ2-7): DVKVTQSSRYLVKRTGEKVFLECVQDMDHENMFWYRQDPGLGLRLIYFSYDVKMKEKGDIPEGYSVSREKKERFSLILESASTNQTSMYLCASSPGLADRGEQYFGPGTRLTVT.

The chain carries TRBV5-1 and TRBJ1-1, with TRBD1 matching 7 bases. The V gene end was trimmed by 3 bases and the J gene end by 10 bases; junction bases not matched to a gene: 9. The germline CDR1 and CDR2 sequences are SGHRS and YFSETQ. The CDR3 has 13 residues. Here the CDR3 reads CASSYDREGVAFF. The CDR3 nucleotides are TGCGCCAGCAGCTACGACAGGGAAGGAGTAGCTTTCTTT.

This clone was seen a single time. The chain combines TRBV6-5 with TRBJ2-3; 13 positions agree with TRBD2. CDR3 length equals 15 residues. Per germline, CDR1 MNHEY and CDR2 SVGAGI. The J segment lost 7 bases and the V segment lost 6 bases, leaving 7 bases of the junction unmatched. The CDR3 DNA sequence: TGTGCCAGCAGCATGGGACTAGCGGGAAGGAATACGCAGTATTTT. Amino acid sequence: CASSMGLAGRNTQYF.

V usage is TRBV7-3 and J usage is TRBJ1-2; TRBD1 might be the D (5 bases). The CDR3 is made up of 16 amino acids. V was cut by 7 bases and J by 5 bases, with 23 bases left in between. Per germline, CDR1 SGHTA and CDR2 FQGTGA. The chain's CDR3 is CASIRGVWGEEYGYTF. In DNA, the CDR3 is TGTGCCAGCATACGAGGAGTTTGGGGGGAAGAATATGGCTACACCTTC.

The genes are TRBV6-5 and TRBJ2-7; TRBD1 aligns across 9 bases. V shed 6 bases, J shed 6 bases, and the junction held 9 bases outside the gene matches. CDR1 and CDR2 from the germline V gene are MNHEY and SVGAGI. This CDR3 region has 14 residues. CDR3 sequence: CASSVTGGSLEQYF. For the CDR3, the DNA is TGTGCCAGCAGCGTGACAGGGGGTAGCCTCGAGCAGTACTTC.

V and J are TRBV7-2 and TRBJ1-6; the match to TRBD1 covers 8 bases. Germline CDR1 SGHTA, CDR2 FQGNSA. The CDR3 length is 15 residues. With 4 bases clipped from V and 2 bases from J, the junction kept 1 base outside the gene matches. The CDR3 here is CASSSDRAYNSPLHF. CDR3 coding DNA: TGTGCCAGCAGCTCGGACAGGGCCTATAATTCACCCCTCCACTTT.

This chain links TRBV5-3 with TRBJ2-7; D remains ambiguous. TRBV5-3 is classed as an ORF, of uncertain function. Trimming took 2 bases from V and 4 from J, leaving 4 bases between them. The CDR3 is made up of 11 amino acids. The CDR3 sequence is CARSFRYEQYF. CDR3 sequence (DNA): TGTGCCAGAAGCTTCCGGTACGAGCAGTACTTC.

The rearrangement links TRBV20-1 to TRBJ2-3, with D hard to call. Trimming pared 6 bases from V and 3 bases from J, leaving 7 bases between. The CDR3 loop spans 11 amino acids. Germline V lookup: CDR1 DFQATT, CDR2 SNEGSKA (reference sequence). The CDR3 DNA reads TGCAGTGCCCAGAGGACAGATACGCAGTATTTT. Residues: CSAQRTDTQYF.

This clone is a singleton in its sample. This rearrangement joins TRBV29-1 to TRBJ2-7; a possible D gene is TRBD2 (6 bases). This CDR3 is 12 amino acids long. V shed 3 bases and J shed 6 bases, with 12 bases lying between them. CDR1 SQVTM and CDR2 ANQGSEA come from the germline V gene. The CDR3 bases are TGCAGCGTTGACTGGGGGGTCGGCGAGCAGTACTTC. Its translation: CSVDWGVGEQYF.

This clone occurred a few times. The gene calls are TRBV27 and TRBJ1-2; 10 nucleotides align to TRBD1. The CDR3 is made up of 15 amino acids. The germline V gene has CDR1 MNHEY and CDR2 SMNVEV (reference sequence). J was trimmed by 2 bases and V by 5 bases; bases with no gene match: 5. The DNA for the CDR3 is TGTGCCAGCAGTCCGGGACAGGGGCGAAACTATGGCTACACCTTC. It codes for CASSPGQGRNYGYTF.

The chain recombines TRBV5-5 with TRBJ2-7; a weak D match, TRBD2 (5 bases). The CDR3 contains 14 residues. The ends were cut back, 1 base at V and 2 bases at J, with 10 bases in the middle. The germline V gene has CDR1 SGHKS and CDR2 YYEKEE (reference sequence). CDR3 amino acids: CASSLSAVTYEQYF. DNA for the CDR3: TGTGCCAGCAGCTTGTCAGCGGTTACCTACGAGCAGTACTTC. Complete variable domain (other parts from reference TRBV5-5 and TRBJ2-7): DAGVTQSPTHLIKTRGQQVTLRCSPISGHKSVSWYQQVLGQGPQFIFQYYEKEERGRGNFPDRFSARQFPNYSSELNVNALLLGDSALYLCASSLSAVTYEQYFGPGTRLTVT.

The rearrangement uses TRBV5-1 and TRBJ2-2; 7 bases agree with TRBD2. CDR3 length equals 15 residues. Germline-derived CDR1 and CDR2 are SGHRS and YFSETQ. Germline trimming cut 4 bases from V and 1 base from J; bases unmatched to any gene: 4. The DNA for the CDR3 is TGCGCCAGCAGCCGAAGCGGGGTGAACACCGGGGAGCTGTTTTTT. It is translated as CASSRSGVNTGELFF.

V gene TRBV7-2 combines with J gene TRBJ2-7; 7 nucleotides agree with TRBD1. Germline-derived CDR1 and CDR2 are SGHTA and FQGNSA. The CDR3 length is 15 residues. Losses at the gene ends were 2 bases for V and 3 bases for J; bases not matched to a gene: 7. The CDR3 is CASSLSGTVYYEQYF. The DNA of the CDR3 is TGTGCCAGCAGCTTATCGGGGACAGTTTACTACGAGCAGTACTTC.

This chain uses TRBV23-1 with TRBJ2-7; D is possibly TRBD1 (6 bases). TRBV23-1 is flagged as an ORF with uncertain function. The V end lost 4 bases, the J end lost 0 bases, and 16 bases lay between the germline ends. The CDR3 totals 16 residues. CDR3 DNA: TGCGCCAGCAGTCCCCCCGACAGGACCAGCTCCTACGAGCAGTACTTC. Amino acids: CASSPPDRTSSYEQYF.

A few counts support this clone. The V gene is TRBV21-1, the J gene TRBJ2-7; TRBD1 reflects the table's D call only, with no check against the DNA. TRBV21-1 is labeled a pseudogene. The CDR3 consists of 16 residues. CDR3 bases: TGTGCCAGCAGCAAAGATACGGCACAGGGTTTAGACGAGCAGTACTTC. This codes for CASSKDTAQGLDEQYF.

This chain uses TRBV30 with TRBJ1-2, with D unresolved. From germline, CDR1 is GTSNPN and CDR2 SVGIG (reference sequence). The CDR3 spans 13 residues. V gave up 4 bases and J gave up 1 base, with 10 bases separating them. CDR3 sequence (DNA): TGTGCCTGGACTGAGGTAGTTAACTATGGCTACACCTTC. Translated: CAWTEVVNYGYTF.

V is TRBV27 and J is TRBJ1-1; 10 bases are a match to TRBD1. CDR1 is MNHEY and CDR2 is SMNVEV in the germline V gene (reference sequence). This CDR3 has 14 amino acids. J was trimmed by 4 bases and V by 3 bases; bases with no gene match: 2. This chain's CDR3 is CASSFRTGGTEAFF. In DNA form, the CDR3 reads TGTGCCAGCAGTTTTAGGACAGGGGGCACTGAAGCTTTCTTT.

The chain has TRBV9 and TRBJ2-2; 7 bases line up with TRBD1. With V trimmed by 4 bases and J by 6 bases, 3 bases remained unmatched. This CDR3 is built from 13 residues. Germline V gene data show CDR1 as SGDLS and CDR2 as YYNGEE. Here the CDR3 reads CASSPQGPGELFF. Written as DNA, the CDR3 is TGTGCCAGCAGCCCACAGGGGCCCGGGGAGCTGTTTTTT.

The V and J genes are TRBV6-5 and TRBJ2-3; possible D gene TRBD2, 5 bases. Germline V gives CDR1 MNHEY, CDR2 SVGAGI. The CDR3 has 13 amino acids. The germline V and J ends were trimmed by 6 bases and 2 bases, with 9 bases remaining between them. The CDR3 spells CASRVRDTDTQYF. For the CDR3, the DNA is TGTGCCAGCAGGGTTCGGGACACAGATACGCAGTATTTT.

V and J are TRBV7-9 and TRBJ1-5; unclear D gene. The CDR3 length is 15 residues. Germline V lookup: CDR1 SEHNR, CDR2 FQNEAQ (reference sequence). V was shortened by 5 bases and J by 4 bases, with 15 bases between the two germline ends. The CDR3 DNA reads TGTGCCAGCAGCGCGATCGGGGTAGGGAATCAGCCCCAGCATTTT. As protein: CASSAIGVGNQPQHF.

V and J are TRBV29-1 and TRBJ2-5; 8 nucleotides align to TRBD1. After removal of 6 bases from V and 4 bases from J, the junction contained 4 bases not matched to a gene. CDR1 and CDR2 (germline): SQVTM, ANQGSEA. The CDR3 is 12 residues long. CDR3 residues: CSVLTGGETQYF. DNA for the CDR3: TGCAGCGTACTAACAGGGGGAGAGACCCAGTACTTC.

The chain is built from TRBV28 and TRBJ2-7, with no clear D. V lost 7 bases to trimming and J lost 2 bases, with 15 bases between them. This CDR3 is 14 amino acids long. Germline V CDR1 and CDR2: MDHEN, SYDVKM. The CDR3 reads CASNPVGRPYEQYF. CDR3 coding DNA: TGTGCCAGCAATCCCGTGGGCAGACCCTACGAGCAGTACTTC. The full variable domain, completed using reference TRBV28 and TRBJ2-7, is DVKVTQSSRYLVKRTGEKVFLECVQDMDHENMFWYRQDPGLGLRLIYFSYDVKMKEKGDIPEGYSVSREKKERFSLILESASTNQTSMYLCASNPVGRPYEQYFGPGTRLTVT.

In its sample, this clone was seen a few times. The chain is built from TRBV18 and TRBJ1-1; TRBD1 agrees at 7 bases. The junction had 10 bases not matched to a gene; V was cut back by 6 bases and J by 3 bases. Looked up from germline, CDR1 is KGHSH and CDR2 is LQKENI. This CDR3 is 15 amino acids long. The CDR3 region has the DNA TGTGCCAGCTCCATGGGACAGAGAGGGGACACTGAAGCTTTCTTT. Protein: CASSMGQRGDTEAFF.

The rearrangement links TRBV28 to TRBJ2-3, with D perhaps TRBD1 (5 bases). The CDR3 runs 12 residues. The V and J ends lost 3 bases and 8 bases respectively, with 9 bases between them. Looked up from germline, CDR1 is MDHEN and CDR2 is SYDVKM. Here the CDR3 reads CASSLGRGTQYF. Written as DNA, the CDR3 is TGTGCCAGCAGTTTGGGGCGAGGTACGCAGTATTTT.